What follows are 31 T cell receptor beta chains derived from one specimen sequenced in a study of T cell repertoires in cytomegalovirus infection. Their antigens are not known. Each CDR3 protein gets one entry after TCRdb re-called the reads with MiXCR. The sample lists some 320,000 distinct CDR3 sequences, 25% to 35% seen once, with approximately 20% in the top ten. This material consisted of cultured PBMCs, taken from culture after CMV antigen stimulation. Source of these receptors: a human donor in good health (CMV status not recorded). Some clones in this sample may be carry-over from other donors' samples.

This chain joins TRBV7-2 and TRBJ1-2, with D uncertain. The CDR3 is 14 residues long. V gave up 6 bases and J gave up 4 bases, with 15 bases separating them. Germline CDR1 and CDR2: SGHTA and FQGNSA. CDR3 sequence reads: CASRALENLYGYTF. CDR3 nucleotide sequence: TGTGCCAGCAGGGCGCTCGAGAATCTCTATGGCTACACCTTC.

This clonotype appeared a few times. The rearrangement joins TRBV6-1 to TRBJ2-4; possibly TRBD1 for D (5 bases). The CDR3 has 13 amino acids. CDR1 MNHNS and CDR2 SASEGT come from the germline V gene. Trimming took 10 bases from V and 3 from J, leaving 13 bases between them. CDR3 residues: CATYLDSKNIQYF. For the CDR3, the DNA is TGTGCCACCTACCTCGACAGCAAAAACATTCAGTACTTC.

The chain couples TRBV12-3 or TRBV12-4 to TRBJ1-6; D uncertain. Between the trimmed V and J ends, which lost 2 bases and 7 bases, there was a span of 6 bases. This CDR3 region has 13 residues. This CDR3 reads CASSLRYNSPLHF. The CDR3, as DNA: TGTGCCAGCAGTTTAAGGTACAATTCACCCCTCCACTTT.

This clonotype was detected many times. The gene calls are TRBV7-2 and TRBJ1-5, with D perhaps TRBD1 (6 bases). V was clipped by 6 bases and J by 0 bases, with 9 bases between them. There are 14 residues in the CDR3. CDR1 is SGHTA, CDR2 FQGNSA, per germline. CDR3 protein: CASSSDSSNQPQHF. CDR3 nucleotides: TGTGCCAGCAGTTCGGACAGTAGCAATCAGCCCCAGCATTTT.

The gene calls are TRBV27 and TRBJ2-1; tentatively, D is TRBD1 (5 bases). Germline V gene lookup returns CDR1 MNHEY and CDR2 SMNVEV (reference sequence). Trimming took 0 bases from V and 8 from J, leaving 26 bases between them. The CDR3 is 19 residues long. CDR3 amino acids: CASSLSPLSWGSPSDEQFF. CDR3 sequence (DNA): TGTGCCAGCAGTTTATCGCCGTTGTCATGGGGCTCGCCAAGCGATGAGCAGTTCTTC.

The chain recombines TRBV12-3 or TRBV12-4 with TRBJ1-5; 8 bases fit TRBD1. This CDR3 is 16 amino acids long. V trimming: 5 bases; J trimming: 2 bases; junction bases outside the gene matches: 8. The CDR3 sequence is CASSTTGARGNQPQHF. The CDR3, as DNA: TGTGCCAGCAGTACGACAGGGGCGCGGGGCAATCAGCCCCAGCATTTT.

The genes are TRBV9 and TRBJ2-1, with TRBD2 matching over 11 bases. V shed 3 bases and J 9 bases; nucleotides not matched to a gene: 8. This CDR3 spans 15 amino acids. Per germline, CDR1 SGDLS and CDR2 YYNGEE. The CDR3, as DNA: TGTGCCAGCAGCGGCGGGACTAGCGGCCGTACTGAGCAGTTCTTC. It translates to CASSGGTSGRTEQFF.

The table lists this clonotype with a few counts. The DNA of the CDR3 is TGTGCCAGCAGTAAGCCAGGGGGCGTATTTAACTATGGCTACACCTTC. Residues: CASSKPGGVFNYGYTF. The V gene is TRBV6-5, the J gene TRBJ1-2, with 8 positions matching TRBD1. CDR1 and CDR2 from the germline V gene are MNHEY and SVGAGI. This CDR3 spans 16 amino acids. V dropped 5 bases and J dropped 1; count of bases not matched to a gene: 9.

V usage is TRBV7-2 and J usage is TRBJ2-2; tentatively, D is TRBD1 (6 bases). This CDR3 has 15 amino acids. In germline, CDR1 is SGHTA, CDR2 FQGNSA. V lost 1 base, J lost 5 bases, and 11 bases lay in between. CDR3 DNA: TGTGCCAGCAGCTTAGTTCTACAGGGAACCGGGGAGCTGTTTTTT. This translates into CASSLVLQGTGELFF. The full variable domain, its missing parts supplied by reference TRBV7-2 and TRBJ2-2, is GAGVSQSPSNKVTEKGKDVELRCDPISGHTALYWYRQSLGQGLEFLIYFQGNSAPDKSGLPSDRFSAERTGGSVSTLTIQRTQQEDSAVYLCASSLVLQGTGELFFGEGSRLTVL.

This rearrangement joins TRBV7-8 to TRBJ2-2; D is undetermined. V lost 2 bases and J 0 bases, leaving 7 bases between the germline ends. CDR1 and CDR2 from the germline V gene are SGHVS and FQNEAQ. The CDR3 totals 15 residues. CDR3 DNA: TGTGCCAGCAGCTTACCGGCCACGAACACCGGGGAGCTGTTTTTT. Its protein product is CASSLPATNTGELFF.

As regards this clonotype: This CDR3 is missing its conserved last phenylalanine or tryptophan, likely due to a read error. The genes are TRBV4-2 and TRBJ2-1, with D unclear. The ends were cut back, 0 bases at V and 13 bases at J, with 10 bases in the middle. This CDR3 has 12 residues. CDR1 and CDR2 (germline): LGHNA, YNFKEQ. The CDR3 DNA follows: TGTGCCAGCAGCCAAGATGGTCGAGGACAGTTCTCC. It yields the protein CASSQDGRGQFS.

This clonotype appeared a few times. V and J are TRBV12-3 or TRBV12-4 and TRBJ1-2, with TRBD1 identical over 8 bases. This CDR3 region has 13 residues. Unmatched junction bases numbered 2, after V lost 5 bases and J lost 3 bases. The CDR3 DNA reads TGTGCCAGCAGTAACAGGGGGGACTATGGCTACACCTTC. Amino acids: CASSNRGDYGYTF.

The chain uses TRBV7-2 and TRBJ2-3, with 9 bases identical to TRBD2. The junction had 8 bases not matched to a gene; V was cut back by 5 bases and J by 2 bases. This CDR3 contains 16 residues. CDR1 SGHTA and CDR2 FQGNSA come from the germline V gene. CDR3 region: CASSPTSGLFTDTQYF. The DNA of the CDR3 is TGTGCCAGCAGCCCAACTAGCGGGCTTTTCACAGATACGCAGTATTTT. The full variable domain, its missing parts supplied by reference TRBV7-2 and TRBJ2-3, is GAGVSQSPSNKVTEKGKDVELRCDPISGHTALYWYRQSLGQGLEFLIYFQGNSAPDKSGLPSDRFSAERTGGSVSTLTIQRTQQEDSAVYLCASSPTSGLFTDTQYFGPGTRLTVL.

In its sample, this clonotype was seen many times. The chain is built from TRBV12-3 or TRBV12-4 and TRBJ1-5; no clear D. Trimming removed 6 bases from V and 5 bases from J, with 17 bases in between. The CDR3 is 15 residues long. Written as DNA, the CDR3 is TGTGCCAGCAGAGCTCAGGTCCTCCCCGATCAGCCCCAGCATTTT. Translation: CASRAQVLPDQPQHF.

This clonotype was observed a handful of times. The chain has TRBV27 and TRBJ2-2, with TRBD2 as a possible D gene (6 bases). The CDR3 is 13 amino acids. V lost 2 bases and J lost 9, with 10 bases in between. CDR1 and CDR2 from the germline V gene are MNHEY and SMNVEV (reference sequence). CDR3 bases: TGTGCCAGCAGTTTAGGGGGGAGCCGGGAGCTGTTTTTT. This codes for CASSLGGSRELFF.

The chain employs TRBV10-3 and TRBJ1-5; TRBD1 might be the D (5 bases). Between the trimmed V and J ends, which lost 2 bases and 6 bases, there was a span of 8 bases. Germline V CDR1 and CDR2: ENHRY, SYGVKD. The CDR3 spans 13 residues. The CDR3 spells CAISEDSSQPQHF. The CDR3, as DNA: TGTGCCATCAGTGAGGACAGTAGTCAGCCCCAGCATTTT.

The CDR3 protein is CASSEQGSGANVLTF. CDR3 sequence (DNA): TGTGCCAGCAGTGAACAAGGTTCTGGGGCCAACGTCCTGACTTTC. V gene TRBV6-1 combines with J gene TRBJ2-6; unclear D gene. V dropped 2 bases and J dropped 1 base, with 6 bases sitting between them. Per germline, CDR1 MNHNS and CDR2 SASEGT. The CDR3 length is 15 residues.

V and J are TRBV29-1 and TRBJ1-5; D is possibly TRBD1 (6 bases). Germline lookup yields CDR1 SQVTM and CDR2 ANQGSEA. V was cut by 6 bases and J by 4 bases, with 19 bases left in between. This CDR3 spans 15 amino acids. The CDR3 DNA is TGCAGCGTCCAAGGGATGACAGGACCTAATCAGCCCCAGCATTTT. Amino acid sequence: CSVQGMTGPNQPQHF.

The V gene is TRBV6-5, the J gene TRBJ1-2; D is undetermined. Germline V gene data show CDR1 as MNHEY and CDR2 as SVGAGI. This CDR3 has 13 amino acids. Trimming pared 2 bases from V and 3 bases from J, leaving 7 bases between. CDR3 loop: CASSYVPDYGYTF. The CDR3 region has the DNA TGTGCCAGCAGTTACGTGCCGGACTATGGCTACACCTTC.

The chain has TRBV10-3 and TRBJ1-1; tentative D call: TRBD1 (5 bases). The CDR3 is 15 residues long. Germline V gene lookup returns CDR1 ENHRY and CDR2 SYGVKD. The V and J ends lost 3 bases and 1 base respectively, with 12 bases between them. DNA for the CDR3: TGTGCCATCAGTGACAGGGCCAACTCGAACACTGAAGCTTTCTTT. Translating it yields CAISDRANSNTEAFF.

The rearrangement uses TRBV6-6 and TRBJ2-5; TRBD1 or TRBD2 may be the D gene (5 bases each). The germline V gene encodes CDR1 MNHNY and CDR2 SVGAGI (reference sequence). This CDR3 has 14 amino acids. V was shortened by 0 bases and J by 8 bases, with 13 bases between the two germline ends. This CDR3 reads CASSYSPHGATQYF. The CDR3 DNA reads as TGTGCCAGCAGTTACTCACCCCACGGGGCTACCCAGTACTTC.

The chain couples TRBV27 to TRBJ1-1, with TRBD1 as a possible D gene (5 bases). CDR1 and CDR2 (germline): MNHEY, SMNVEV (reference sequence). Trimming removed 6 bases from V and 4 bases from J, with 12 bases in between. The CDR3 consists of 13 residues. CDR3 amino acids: CASRQTVATEAFF. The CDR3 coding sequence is TGTGCCAGCAGGCAGACAGTGGCCACTGAAGCTTTCTTT.

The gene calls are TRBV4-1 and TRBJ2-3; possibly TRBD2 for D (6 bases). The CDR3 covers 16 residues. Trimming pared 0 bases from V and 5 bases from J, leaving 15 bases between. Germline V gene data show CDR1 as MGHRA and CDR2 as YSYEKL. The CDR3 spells CASSQELARGGDTQYF. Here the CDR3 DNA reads TGCGCCAGCAGCCAAGAACTAGCCCGGGGTGGAGATACGCAGTATTTT.

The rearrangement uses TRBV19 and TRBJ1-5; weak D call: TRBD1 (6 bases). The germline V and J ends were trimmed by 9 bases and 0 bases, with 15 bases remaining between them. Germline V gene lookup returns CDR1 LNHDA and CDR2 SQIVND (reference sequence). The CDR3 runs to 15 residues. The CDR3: CASRDKTYSNQPQHF. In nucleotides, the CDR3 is TGTGCCAGCAGGGACAAAACCTATAGCAATCAGCCCCAGCATTTT. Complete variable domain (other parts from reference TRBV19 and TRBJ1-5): DGGITQSPKYLFRKEGQNVTLSCEQNLNHDAMYWYRQDPGQGLRLIYYSQIVNDFQKGDIAEGYSVSREKKESFPLTVTSAQKNPTAFYLCASRDKTYSNQPQHFGDGTRLSIL.

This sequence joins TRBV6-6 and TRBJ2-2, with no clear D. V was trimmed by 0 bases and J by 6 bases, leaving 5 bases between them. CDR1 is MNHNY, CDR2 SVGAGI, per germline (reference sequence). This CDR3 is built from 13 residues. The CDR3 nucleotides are TGTGCCAGCAGTTACTCGAGGTCCGGGGAGCTGTTTTTT. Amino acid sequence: CASSYSRSGELFF.

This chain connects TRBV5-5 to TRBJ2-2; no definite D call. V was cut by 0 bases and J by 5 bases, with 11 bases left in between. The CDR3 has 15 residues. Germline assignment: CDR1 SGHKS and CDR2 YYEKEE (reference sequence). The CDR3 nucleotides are TGTGCCAGCAGCTTGGACAGTCTCAAAACCGGGGAGCTGTTTTTT. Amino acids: CASSLDSLKTGELFF.

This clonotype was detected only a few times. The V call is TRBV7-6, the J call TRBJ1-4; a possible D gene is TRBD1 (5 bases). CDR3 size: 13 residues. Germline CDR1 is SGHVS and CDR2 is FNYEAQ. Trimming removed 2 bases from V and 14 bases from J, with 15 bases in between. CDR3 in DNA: TGTGCCAGCAGCTTAACAGGCGGTACAAGTCTGTTTTTT. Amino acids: CASSLTGGTSLFF.

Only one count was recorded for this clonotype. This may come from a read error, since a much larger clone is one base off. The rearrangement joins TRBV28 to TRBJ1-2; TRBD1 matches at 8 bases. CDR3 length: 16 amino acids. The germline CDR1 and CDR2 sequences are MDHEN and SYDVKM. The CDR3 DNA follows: TGTACCAGCAGTTTGCCCCGACGACAGGGGCACTATGGCTACACCTTC. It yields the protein CTSSLPRRQGHYGYTF.

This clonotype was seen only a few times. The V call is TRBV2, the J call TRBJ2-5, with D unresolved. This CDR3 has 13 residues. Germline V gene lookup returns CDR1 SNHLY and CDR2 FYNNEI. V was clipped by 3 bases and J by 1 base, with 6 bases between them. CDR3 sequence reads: CASSERTQETQYF. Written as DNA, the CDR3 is TGTGCCAGCAGTGAGAGGACCCAAGAGACCCAGTACTTC.

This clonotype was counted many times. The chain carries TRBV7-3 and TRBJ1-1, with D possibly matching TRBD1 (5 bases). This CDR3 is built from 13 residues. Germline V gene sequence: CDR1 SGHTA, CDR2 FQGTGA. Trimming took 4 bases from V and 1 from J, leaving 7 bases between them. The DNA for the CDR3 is TGTGCCAGCAGCTATACAGGGAACACTGAAGCTTTCTTT. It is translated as CASSYTGNTEAFF.

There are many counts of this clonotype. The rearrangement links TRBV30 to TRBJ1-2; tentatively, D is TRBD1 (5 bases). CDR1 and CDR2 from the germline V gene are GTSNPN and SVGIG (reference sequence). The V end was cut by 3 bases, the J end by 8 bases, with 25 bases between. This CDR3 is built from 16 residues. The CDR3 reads CAWSSQLGGRAWGYTF. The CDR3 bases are TGTGCCTGGAGCTCTCAACTGGGGGGTAGGGCGTGGGGCTACACCTTC.